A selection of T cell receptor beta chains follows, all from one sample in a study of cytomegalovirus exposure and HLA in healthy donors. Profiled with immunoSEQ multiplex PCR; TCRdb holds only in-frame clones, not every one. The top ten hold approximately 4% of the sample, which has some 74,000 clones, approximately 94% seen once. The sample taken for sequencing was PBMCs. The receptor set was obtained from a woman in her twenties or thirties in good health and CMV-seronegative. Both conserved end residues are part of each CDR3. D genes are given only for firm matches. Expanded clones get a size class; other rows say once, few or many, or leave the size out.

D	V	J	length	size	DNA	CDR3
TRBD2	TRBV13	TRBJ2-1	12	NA	TGTGCCAGCAGCGGAACTAGCGGAAATCAGTTCTTC	CASSGTSGNQFF
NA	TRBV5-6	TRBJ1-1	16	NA	TGTGCCAGCAGCTTGGTCATGCCGGGAAGATACACTGAAGCTTTCTTT	CASSLVMPGRYTEAFF
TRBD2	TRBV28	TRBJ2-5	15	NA	TGTGCCAGCACGCCGGGAGGGGGGCCACAAGAGACCCAGTACTTC	CASTPGGGPQETQYF
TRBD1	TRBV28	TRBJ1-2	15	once	TGTGCCAGCAGTTTAAAGAGACAGGGGGACTATGGCTACACCTTC	CASSLKRQGDYGYTF
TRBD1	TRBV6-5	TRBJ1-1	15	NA	TGTGCCAGCAGTACGGGGACAGCTCCGAACACTGAAGCTTTCTTT	CASSTGTAPNTEAFF
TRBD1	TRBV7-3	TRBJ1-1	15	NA	TGTGCCAGCAGCTCGGGGACAGGGCCGAACACTGAAGCTTTCTTT	CASSSGTGPNTEAFF
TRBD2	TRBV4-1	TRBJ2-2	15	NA	TGCGCCAGCAGCCCGGGACTAGCAAACACCGGGGAGCTGTTTTTT	CASSPGLANTGELFF
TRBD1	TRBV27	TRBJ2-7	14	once	TGTGCCAGCAGCCAATTGGACAGGTTTGGCGAGCAGTACTTC	CASSQLDRFGEQYF
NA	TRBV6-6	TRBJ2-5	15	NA	TGTGCCAGCATCCCTCTATCCGGGACTCAGGAGACCCAGTACTTC	CASIPLSGTQETQYF
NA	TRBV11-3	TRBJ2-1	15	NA	TGTGCCAGCAGTTTCTCCGGGGGGCTTCCCAATGAGCAGTTCTTC	CASSFSGGLPNEQFF
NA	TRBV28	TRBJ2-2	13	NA	TGTGCCAGCAGTTTGGGGCATCATAGGGAGCTGTTTTTT	CASSLGHHRELFF
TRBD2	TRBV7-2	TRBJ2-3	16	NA	TGTGCCAGCAGCCCACGAAGTAGCGGGGGGTCGGATACGCAGTATTTT	CASSPRSSGGSDTQYF
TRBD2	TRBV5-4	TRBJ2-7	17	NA	TGTGCCAGCAGCTTGCTTTTCCTAGCGGGGGAGGCCTACGAGCAGTACTTC	CASSLLFLAGEAYEQYF
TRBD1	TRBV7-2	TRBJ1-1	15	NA	TGTGCCAGCAGCTTCCCGGACAGGGCGTGGCCTGAAGCTTTCTTT	CASSFPDRAWPEAFF
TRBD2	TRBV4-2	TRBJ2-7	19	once	TGTGCCAGCAGCCAAGCCGGGACTAGCGGGGGGACGCTTCCCTACGAGCAGTACTTC	CASSQAGTSGGTLPYEQYF
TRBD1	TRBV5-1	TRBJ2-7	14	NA	TGCGCCAGCAGCTTGGCCGACAGGGGGCGCGAGCAGTACTTC	CASSLADRGREQYF
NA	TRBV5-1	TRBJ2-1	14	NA	TGCGCCAGCAGCTTGGGAGACCCTAGCAATGAGCAGTTCTTC	CASSLGDPSNEQFF
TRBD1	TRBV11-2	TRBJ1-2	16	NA	TGTGCCAGCAGCCACACCACCGGGACAGGGGTGAGGGGCTACACCTTC	CASSHTTGTGVRGYTF
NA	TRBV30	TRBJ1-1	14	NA	TGTGCCTGGCACGAGGGCAGGGGGAACACTGAAGCTTTCTTT	CAWHEGRGNTEAFF
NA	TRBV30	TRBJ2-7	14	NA	TGTGCCTGGAGTGGGTACAGGGGGGGTTACGAGCAGTACTTC	CAWSGYRGGYEQYF
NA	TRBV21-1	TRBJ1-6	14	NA	TGTGCCAGCAGCAACAGGGGTAATAATTCACCCCTCCACTTT	CASSNRGNNSPLHF
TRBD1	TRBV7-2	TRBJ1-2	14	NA	TGTGCCAGCAGCCGGGACAGGGGAAACTATGGCTACACCTTC	CASSRDRGNYGYTF
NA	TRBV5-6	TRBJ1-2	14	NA	TGTGCCAGCATCAACGCTCGGCGGCACTATGGCTACACCTTC	CASINARRHYGYTF
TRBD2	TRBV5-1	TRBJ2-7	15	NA	TGCGCCAGCAGGCCACCGGGACTAGCGGGAGGGGAGCAGTACTTC	CASRPPGLAGGEQYF
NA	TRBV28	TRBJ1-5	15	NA	TGTGCCAGCAGATTTAGGGGAAGAGGCAATCAGCCCCAGCATTTT	CASRFRGRGNQPQHF
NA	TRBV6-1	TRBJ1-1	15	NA	TGTGCCAGCAGTGAATTCCGGGGAATGAACACTGAAGCTTTCTTT	CASSEFRGMNTEAFF
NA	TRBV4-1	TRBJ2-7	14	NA	TGCGCCAGCAGCCAAGAGGTAGCCTCCTACGAGCAGTACTTC	CASSQEVASYEQYF
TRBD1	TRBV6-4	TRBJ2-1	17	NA	TGTGCCAGCAGTGAGTCCGGGACAGGGGTTACCTACAATGAGCAGTTCTTC	CASSESGTGVTYNEQFF
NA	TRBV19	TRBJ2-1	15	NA	TGTGCCAGTAGTATGAACGCGGATACCTACAATGAGCAGTTCTTC	CASSMNADTYNEQFF
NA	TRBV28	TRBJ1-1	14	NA	TGTGCCAGCAGTTTGTCAGGGGCCCGCGCTGAAGCTTTCTTT	CASSLSGARAEAFF
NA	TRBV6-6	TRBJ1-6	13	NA	TGTGCCAGCAGTTACGCGGTGGGGCGACCCCTCCACTTT	CASSYAVGRPLHF
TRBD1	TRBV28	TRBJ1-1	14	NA	TGTGCCAGCAGGTACAGGGGGTGGAACACTGAAGCTTTCTTT	CASRYRGWNTEAFF
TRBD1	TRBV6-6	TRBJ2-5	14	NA	TGTGCCAGCAACATAGGACAGGGAAGAGAGACCCAGTACTTC	CASNIGQGRETQYF
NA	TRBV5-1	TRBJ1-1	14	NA	TGCGCCAGCAGCAACGCCAGAGGGAACGCTGAAGCTTTCTTT	CASSNARGNAEAFF
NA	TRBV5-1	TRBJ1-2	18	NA	TGCGCCAGCAGCTTGGCCGATTTCACCGGGACACGGGACTATGGCTACACCTTC	CASSLADFTGTRDYGYTF
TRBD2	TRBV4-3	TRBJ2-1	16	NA	TGCGCCAGCAGCCAAGATCAAGGACTAGGATACAATGAGCAGTTCTTC	CASSQDQGLGYNEQFF
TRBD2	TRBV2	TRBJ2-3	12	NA	TGTGCCAGCAGTGCAAGGGCTAGCGGAAAATATTTT	CASSARASGKYF
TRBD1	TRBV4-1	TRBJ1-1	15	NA	TGCGCCAGCAGCGCACCGACAGGGAGTTACCCTGAAGCTTTCTTT	CASSAPTGSYPEAFF
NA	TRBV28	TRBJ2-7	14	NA	TGTGCCAGCAGTTGGGGGGACCGAGGAGACGAGCAGTACTTC	CASSWGDRGDEQYF
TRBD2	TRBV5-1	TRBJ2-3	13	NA	TGCGCCAGCAGCAGACTAGCGGCAGATACGCAGTATTTT	CASSRLAADTQYF